Given below is one T cell receptor beta chain in context. Sequencing was performed with immunoSEQ multiplex PCR; in TCRdb, only in-frame clones are kept and a portion is missing. The sample gives over 65,000 clones, about 81% of which show up once; 9.2% is in the top ten. This specimen belongs to a study of blood T cell repertoires in COVID-19. Study-wide context: T cells, B-cell-depleted T cells, or PBMCs provided the cDNA or gDNA that served as material.

The V segment lost 3 bases and the J segment 5 bases; nucleotides outside the gene matches: 7. The CDR3 totals 16 residues. Per germline, CDR1 LNHDA and CDR2 SQIVND (reference sequence). The source of this sequence is a human donor in a cohort sampled during active COVID-19. This rearrangement joins TRBV19 to TRBJ2-7, with 13 bases aligning to TRBD2. Sequences were obtained from peripheral blood. CDR3 loop: CASSIGRTSGRNEQYF. For the CDR3, the DNA is TGTGCCAGTAGTATCGGGCGGACTAGCGGGAGAAACGAGCAGTACTTC.